A single sample gave rise to the 27 T cell receptor beta chains below, sequenced in a study of beta chain features in type 1 diabetes. The sequenced template was cDNA made from the entire isolated RNA. Repertoires were generated with immunoSEQ multiplex PCR, while TCRdb's copy carries only in-frame clones and drops some. This table has 350,000 or so clones, less than 20% appearing once. Sequenced sample: naive CD4+ T cells from blood. These receptors originate from a young woman in good health.

The chain joins TRBV7-2 to TRBJ1-1; D ambiguous. Looked up from germline, CDR1 is SGHTA and CDR2 is FQGNSA. The CDR3 sequence is 14 residues long. Between the trimmed V and J ends, which lost 6 bases and 4 bases, there was a span of 15 bases. DNA for the CDR3: TGTGCCAGCAGGGCGACATCCGTGAGCACTGAAGCTTTCTTT. This codes for CASRATSVSTEAFF. Combining the CDR3 with reference TRBV7-2 and TRBJ1-1 gives the whole variable domain GAGVSQSPSNKVTEKGKDVELRCDPISGHTALYWYRQSLGQGLEFLIYFQGNSAPDKSGLPSDRFSAERTGGSVSTLTIQRTQQEDSAVYLCASRATSVSTEAFFGQGTRLTVV.

This clone showed up just a few times. The rearrangement joins TRBV7-3 to TRBJ1-1, with 7 bases identical to TRBD1. Germline V gene data show CDR1 as SGHTA and CDR2 as FQGTGA. J gave up 6 bases and V 5 bases, and 15 bases lay outside the gene matches. The length of the CDR3 is 16 residues. The CDR3 spells CASSKQGSRLGAEAFF. DNA of the CDR3: TGTGCCAGCAGCAAACAGGGGTCCAGGTTGGGGGCTGAAGCTTTCTTT. The whole variable domain, filled in from reference TRBV7-3 and TRBJ1-1, reads GAGVSQTPSNKVTEKGKYVELRCDPISGHTALYWYRQSLGQGPEFLIYFQGTGAADDSGLPNDRFFAVRPEGSVSTLKIQRTERGDSAVYLCASSKQGSRLGAEAFFGQGTRLTVV.

The chain employs TRBV6-1 and TRBJ2-7; D might be TRBD2 (6 bases). Trimming removed 7 bases at V and 0 bases at J, with 13 bases between. The CDR3 runs 14 residues. CDR1 and CDR2 from the germline V gene are MNHNS and SASEGT. CDR3 amino acids: CASNGLTSSYEQYF. The DNA of the CDR3 is TGTGCCAGCAATGGACTAACTTCCTCCTACGAGCAGTACTTC.

In its sample, this clone was seen a few times. V and J are TRBV30 and TRBJ2-7; 8 nucleotides line up with TRBD1. The germline V gene encodes CDR1 GTSNPN and CDR2 SVGIG (reference sequence). The CDR3 length is 13 residues. The V gene end was trimmed by 8 bases and the J gene end by 6 bases; junction bases not matched to a gene: 12. CDR3 amino acids: CATDSRGPGEQYF. Here the CDR3 DNA reads TGTGCCACCGATTCCAGGGGGCCAGGCGAGCAGTACTTC.

The chain has TRBV29-1 and TRBJ2-3; no reliable D call. Germline V gives CDR1 SQVTM, CDR2 ANQGSEA. The CDR3 runs to 13 residues. The germline V and J ends were trimmed by 1 base and 0 bases, with 5 bases remaining between them. The CDR3 sequence: CSVEAISTDTQYF. The CDR3 nucleotides are TGCAGCGTTGAAGCTATTAGCACAGATACGCAGTATTTT.

J is TRBJ1-5 and V is TRBV2, with D hard to call. This CDR3 has 13 amino acids. Trimming took off 7 bases at V and 8 bases at J, with 15 bases between the two ends. Germline CDR1 and CDR2: SNHLY and FYNNEI. CDR3 in amino acids: CASNPVGREPQHF. The CDR3 bases are TGTGCCAGCAACCCGGTCGGGAGGGAGCCCCAGCATTTT.

V usage is TRBV2 and J usage is TRBJ2-1; TRBD1 might be the D (7 bases). The V gene lost 2 bases and the J gene lost 8 bases, with 10 bases spanning the gap. Germline CDR1 is SNHLY and CDR2 is FYNNEI. This CDR3 is 13 amino acids long. In DNA, the CDR3 is TGTGCCAGCAGTGAACAGGGGGAGGATGAGCAGTTCTTC. It yields the protein CASSEQGEDEQFF.

This clone was picked up a small number of times. The rearrangement links TRBV29-1 to TRBJ1-1, with TRBD1 matching over 9 bases. CDR3 length equals 13 residues. From germline, CDR1 is SQVTM and CDR2 ANQGSEA. The V gene end was trimmed by 5 bases and the J gene end by 1 base; junction bases not matched to a gene: 2. The CDR3 reads CSVWTGANTEAFF. Here the CDR3 DNA reads TGCAGCGTTTGGACAGGGGCGAACACTGAAGCTTTCTTT.

This clone was recorded a few times. Other DNA sequences of this sample code for an identical CDR3. This rearrangement joins TRBV9 to TRBJ2-1, with unresolved D. This CDR3 is 13 amino acids long. The germline V and J ends were trimmed by 0 bases and 1 base, with 2 bases remaining between them. The germline CDR1 and CDR2 sequences are SGDLS and YYNGEE. The CDR3 nucleotides read TGTGCCAGCAGCGTAGCGTCCTACAATGAGCAGTTCTTC. Protein sequence: CASSVASYNEQFF.

The J gene is TRBJ1-2, the V gene TRBV28; unclear D gene. Germline CDR1 reads MDHEN; CDR2 reads SYDVKM. V was shortened by 9 bases and J by 8 bases, with 19 bases between the two germline ends. The CDR3 consists of 13 residues. CDR3 region: CASSRPTPGGYTF. CDR3 sequence (DNA): TGTGCCAGTTCCCGGCCGACTCCCGGGGGCTACACCTTC.

DNA for the CDR3: TGTGCCAGCAGCCGGGACTTGAACACTGAAGCTTTCTTT. It yields the protein CASSRDLNTEAFF. This chain links TRBV11-2 with TRBJ1-1, with TRBD1 as a possible D gene (5 bases). V was clipped by 5 bases and J by 0 bases, with 7 bases between them. Per germline, CDR1 SGHAT and CDR2 FQNNGV. CDR3 length: 13 amino acids.

The chain links TRBV7-8 to TRBJ2-7, with a tentative D call TRBD1 (5 bases). Germline V lookup: CDR1 SGHVS, CDR2 FQNEAQ. Trimming removed 2 bases at V and 5 bases at J, with 16 bases between. The CDR3 covers 15 residues. The CDR3 spells CASSLRVSRAHEQYF. CDR3 in DNA: TGTGCCAGCAGCTTAAGGGTGTCCAGGGCCCACGAGCAGTACTTC. The full variable domain, completed using reference TRBV7-8 and TRBJ2-7, is GAGVSQSPRYKVAKRGQDVALRCDPISGHVSLFWYQQALGQGPEFLTYFQNEAQLDKSGLPSDRFFAERPEGSVSTLKIQRTQQEDSAVYLCASSLRVSRAHEQYFGPGTRLTVT.

The chain's CDR3 is CASSPGTGREQYF. The CDR3 bases are TGTGCCAGCAGCCCAGGGACAGGGCGGGAGCAGTACTTC. The rearrangement links TRBV11-3 to TRBJ2-7; 9 nucleotides match TRBD1. Germline V lookup: CDR1 SGHNT, CDR2 YENEEA. The CDR3 is 13 amino acids. J gave up 7 bases and V 5 bases, and 6 bases lay outside the gene matches. Filled out from reference TRBV11-3 and TRBJ2-7, the complete variable domain reads EAGVVQSPRYKIIEKKQPVAFWCNPISGHNTLYWYLQNLGQGPELLIRYENEEAVDDSQLPKDRFSAERLKGVDSTLKIQPAELGDSAVYLCASSPGTGREQYFGPGTRLTVT.

This chain links TRBV4-2 with TRBJ1-5; 9 bases are shared with TRBD1. The junction had 7 bases not matched to a gene; V was cut back by 3 bases and J by 7 bases. Germline-derived CDR1 and CDR2 are LGHNA and YNFKEQ. The CDR3 is 15 amino acids. The CDR3 loop is CASSQGTGSYQPQHF. The CDR3 nucleotides read TGTGCCAGCAGCCAGGGGACAGGGTCTTACCAGCCCCAGCATTTT.

This clone appeared a single time. The rearrangement joins TRBV7-9 to TRBJ1-4; TRBD1 matches 9 bases. In germline, CDR1 is SEHNR, CDR2 FQNEAQ (reference sequence). The CDR3 contains 15 residues. J lost 7 bases, V lost 5 bases, and 8 bases had no gene match. CDR3 sequence reads: CASSPPWTGAEKLFF. CDR3 DNA: TGTGCCAGCAGCCCTCCTTGGACAGGGGCTGAAAAACTGTTTTTT.

A single count supports this clone. The chain joins TRBV5-1 to TRBJ2-7; 8 nucleotides align to TRBD1. V shed 4 bases, J shed 7 bases, and the junction held 7 bases outside the gene matches. The CDR3 consists of 13 residues. Germline-derived CDR1 and CDR2 are SGHRS and YFSETQ. The CDR3 DNA sequence: TGCGCCAGCAGCAAGGACAGGGTGCAAGAGCAGTACTTC. Its translation is CASSKDRVQEQYF.

This clone was seen a handful of times. The chain carries TRBV27 and TRBJ2-1; TRBD2 might be the D (6 bases). Germline CDR1 and CDR2: MNHEY and SMNVEV (reference sequence). Trimming left V 6 bases short and J 8 bases short, with 20 bases between. The CDR3 has 15 amino acids. Written as DNA, the CDR3 is TGTGCCAGCAGCCACACGGGACTTGAAGGCGATGAGCAGTTCTTC. It encodes CASSHTGLEGDEQFF.

The chain carries TRBV6-1 and TRBJ1-5, with TRBD1 as a possible D gene (5 bases). This CDR3 is 15 amino acids long. The V end was cut by 2 bases, the J end by 6 bases, with 14 bases between. The V gene's germline CDR1 is MNHNS and CDR2 SASEGT. CDR3 sequence (DNA): TGTGCCAGCAGTGAATTGGGCAGGGCCGGTCAGCCCCAGCATTTT. This sequence encodes CASSELGRAGQPQHF.

This clone appeared a few times. The chain carries TRBV4-1 and TRBJ2-1; TRBD2 aligns across 13 bases. This CDR3 has 19 residues. Germline values: CDR1 MGHRA, CDR2 YSYEKL. With V trimmed by 1 base and J by 2 bases, 8 bases remained unmatched. The CDR3 reads CASSQGGTSGNPTYNEQFF. CDR3 in DNA: TGCGCCAGCAGCCAAGGCGGGACTAGCGGGAATCCCACCTACAATGAGCAGTTCTTC.

V gene TRBV9 combines with J gene TRBJ2-5, with 9 bases that match TRBD2. Germline V gene data show CDR1 as SGDLS and CDR2 as YYNGEE. The CDR3 is made up of 14 amino acids. Trimming took 5 bases from V and 2 from J; bases not matched to a gene: 4. The CDR3 spells CASSLSGGQETQYF. The DNA for the CDR3 is TGTGCCAGCAGTCTTAGCGGGGGACAAGAGACCCAGTACTTC.

Of note for this clone: Within the sample, other DNA sequences also encode this same CDR3. This chain connects TRBV7-9 to TRBJ2-1; 9 bases map to TRBD2. Germline CDR1 and CDR2: SEHNR and FQNEAQ (reference sequence). Trimming removed 1 base from V and 4 bases from J; junction bases left unmatched: 2. This CDR3 spans 15 amino acids. The CDR3 DNA reads TGTGCCAGCAGCTTAGGCGGGGGGGCTTACAATGAGCAGTTCTTC. Residues: CASSLGGGAYNEQFF.

The sample holds a few counts of this clone. This sequence joins TRBV30 and TRBJ1-5; D is unclear. The CDR3 is made up of 13 amino acids. V was cut by 2 bases and J by 7 bases, with 12 bases left in between. Germline V CDR1 and CDR2: GTSNPN, SVGIG (reference sequence). CDR3 sequence reads: CAWSPRREQPQHF. The CDR3 DNA sequence: TGTGCCTGGAGTCCACGGCGGGAACAGCCCCAGCATTTT.

This chain connects TRBV5-1 to TRBJ2-7, with D possibly being TRBD1 (6 bases). The CDR3 length is 13 residues. With 4 bases removed from V and 6 bases from J, the gap between germline ends came to 14 bases. Germline CDR1 reads SGHRS; CDR2 reads YFSETQ. CDR3 residues: CASSPIRTAEQYF. CDR3 in DNA: TGCGCCAGCAGCCCGATCCGGACAGCCGAGCAGTACTTC.

The chain has TRBV5-1 and TRBJ1-1; D not certain. The CDR3 runs 13 residues. Trimming pared 6 bases from V and 2 bases from J, leaving 11 bases between. Germline CDR1 is SGHRS and CDR2 is YFSETQ. For the CDR3, the DNA is TGCGCCAGCAAACCAACAGTCAACACTGAAGCTTTCTTT. This sequence encodes CASKPTVNTEAFF.

This clone was seen a single time. The chain combines TRBV30 with TRBJ1-1; TRBD1 agrees at 8 bases. The J segment lost 0 bases and the V segment lost 2 bases, leaving 2 bases of the junction unmatched. Germline V gene sequence: CDR1 GTSNPN, CDR2 SVGIG (reference sequence). The CDR3 loop spans 14 amino acids. The CDR3 DNA sequence: TGTGCCTGGAGTCCGGACAGGGTGAACACTGAAGCTTTCTTT. It specifies CAWSPDRVNTEAFF.

In its sample, this clone was seen a few times. The rearrangement links TRBV7-2 to TRBJ2-5; 12 bases align to TRBD2. Unmatched junction bases numbered 4, after V lost 0 bases and J lost 5 bases. The germline CDR1 and CDR2 sequences are SGHTA and FQGNSA. This CDR3 comprises 16 residues. CDR3: CASSLAGLAGPETQYF. CDR3 sequence (DNA): TGTGCCAGCAGCTTAGCCGGACTAGCGGGGCCCGAGACCCAGTACTTC. The variable domain in full, with the rest retrieved from reference TRBV7-2 and TRBJ2-5, is GAGVSQSPSNKVTEKGKDVELRCDPISGHTALYWYRQSLGQGLEFLIYFQGNSAPDKSGLPSDRFSAERTGGSVSTLTIQRTQQEDSAVYLCASSLAGLAGPETQYFGPGTRLLVL.

The chain is built from TRBV4-1 and TRBJ1-6, with 8 bases lining up with TRBD1. The CDR3 length is 16 residues. V lost 2 bases and J lost 7; bases outside the gene matches: 7. The germline gives CDR1 MGHRA, CDR2 YSYEKL. CDR3 sequence: CASSQPGGQRNSPLHF. As DNA, the CDR3 is TGCGCCAGCAGCCAACCAGGGGGCCAGAGAAATTCACCCCTCCACTTT.